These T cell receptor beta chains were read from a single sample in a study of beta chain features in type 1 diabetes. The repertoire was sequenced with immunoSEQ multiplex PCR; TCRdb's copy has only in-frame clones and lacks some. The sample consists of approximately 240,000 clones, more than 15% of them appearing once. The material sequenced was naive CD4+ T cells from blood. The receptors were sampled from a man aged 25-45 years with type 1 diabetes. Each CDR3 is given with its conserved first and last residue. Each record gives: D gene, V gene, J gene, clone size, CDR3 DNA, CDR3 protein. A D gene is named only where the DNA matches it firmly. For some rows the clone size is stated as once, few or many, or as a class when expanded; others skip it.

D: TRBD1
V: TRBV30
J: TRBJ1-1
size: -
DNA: TGTGCCTGGAGTGTTTTTAGGGGGCGCAGGGACACTGAAGCTTTCTTT
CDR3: CAWSVFRGRRDTEAFF

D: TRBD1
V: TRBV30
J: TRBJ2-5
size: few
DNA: TGTGCCTGGACGCGACAGGGTCGCGAGACCCAGTACTTC
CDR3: CAWTRQGRETQYF

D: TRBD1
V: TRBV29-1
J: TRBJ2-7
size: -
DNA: TGCAGCGTTCAGGACAGGCTCTCCTACGAGCAGTACTTC
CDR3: CSVQDRLSYEQYF

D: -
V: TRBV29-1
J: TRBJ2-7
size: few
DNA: TGCAGCGTTACCCAGGGCGCGGAGAAGCAGTACTTC
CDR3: CSVTQGAEKQYF

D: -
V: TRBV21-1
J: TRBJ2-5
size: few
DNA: TGTGCCAGCAGCACCACGCGGGACAGCTACCAAGAGACCCAGTACTTC
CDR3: CASSTTRDSYQETQYF

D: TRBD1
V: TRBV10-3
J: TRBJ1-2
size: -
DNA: TGTGCCATCAGAGGATCGACAGGGGAAGGTGGCTACACCTTC
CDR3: CAIRGSTGEGGYTF

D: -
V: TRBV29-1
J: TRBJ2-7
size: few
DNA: TGCAGCGTTGGAAGCAGGGCCCGCTACGAGCAGTACTTC
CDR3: CSVGSRARYEQYF

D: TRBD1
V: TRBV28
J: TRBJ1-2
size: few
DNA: TGTGCCAGCAGAGAACAGGGACAGCTCTATGGCTACACCTTC
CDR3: CASREQGQLYGYTF

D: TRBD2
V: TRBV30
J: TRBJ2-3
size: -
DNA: TGTGCCTGGGATACTAGCGGCTCAATGGGAGATACGCAGTATTTT
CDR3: CAWDTSGSMGDTQYF

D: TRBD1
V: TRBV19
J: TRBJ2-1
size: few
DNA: TGTGCCAGTAGCCGACAGGGGGGGTACAATGAGCAGTTCTTC
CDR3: CASSRQGGYNEQFF

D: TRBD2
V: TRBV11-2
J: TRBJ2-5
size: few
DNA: TGTGCCAGCATGGGGCTAGCGGGATTGGAGACCCAGTACTTC
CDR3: CASMGLAGLETQYF

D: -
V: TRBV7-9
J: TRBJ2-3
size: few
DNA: TGTGCCAGCAGCCAAACGGCTGATACGCAGTATTTT
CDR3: CASSQTADTQYF

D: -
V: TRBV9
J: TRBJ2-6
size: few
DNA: TGTGCCAGCAGTGGTAGCGGAAGGTTCAACTCTGGGGCCAACGTCCTGACTTTC
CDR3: CASSGSGRFNSGANVLTF

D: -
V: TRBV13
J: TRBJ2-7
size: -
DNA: TGTGCCAGCAGCTTAGGGAGAGAAACCTACGAGCAGTACTTC
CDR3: CASSLGRETYEQYF

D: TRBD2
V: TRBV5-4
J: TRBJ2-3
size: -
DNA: TGTGCCAGCAGAAGAGGGACTACAAGACACCCAGATACGCAGTATTTT
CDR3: CASRRGTTRHPDTQYF